This T cell receptor beta chain was captured by sequencing in a study of T cells in Graves' hyperthyroidism and ophthalmopathy. Study conclusions and caveats: Ophthalmopathy was told apart from stable hyperthyroidism by a 13 V-J model.

This clonotype showed up many times. What it binds is not known. The CDR3 contains 15 residues. With V trimmed by 3 bases and J by 0 bases, 3 bases remained unmatched. Germline CDR1 is SEHNR and CDR2 is FQNEAQ (reference sequence). RNA transcripts yielded amplified TCR beta CDR3 regions. Primed by the HTBI set, a first-round RT-PCR was run on the TCR CDR3. TCRdb reprocessed the multiplex PCR reads with MiXCR, giving one entry per CDR3 protein. Among about 640,000 distinct CDR3 sequences listed, roughly 46% were seen once. Diagnostic decisions used clinical symptoms, serum thyroxine and TRAb, thyroid ultrasound and orbital computed tomography.

Sequenced sample: peripheral blood or thyroid tissue (not recorded which). This TCR was sampled from an adult man with Graves' disease, either hyperthyroidism or ophthalmopathy (not recorded which). The V call is TRBV7-9, the J call TRBJ2-7; 9 bases agree with TRBD1. CDR3 DNA sequence: TGTGCCAGCAGCTTCCGGGACAGGGTCTCCTACGAGCAGTACTTC. This translates into CASSFRDRVSYEQYF.